The next 11 T cell receptor beta chains were all read from a single sample in a study of identical twins. From the 5' RACE reads, TCRdb called clonotypes with MiXCR, one entry per CDR3 protein. The sample consists of hundreds of thousands of distinct CDR3 sequences, 6% to 6.5% of them appearing once. Input material: naive T cells sorted from blood. These receptors came from a man between 18 and 29 years old in good health.

The table lists this clonotype with a few counts. The chain recombines TRBV20-1 with TRBJ2-3; D gene ambiguous. Germline lookup yields CDR1 DFQATT and CDR2 SNEGSKA (reference sequence). V lost 3 bases to trimming and J lost 1 base, with 14 bases between them. This CDR3 is built from 15 residues. The DNA for the CDR3 is TGCAGTGCTAGGGTAGCTAGGTCAGGCACAGATACGCAGTATTTT. It encodes CSARVARSGTDTQYF.

This clonotype has a count of ten or more. V gene TRBV5-1 combines with J gene TRBJ2-1, with no clear D. From germline, CDR1 is SGHRS and CDR2 YFSETQ. The germline V and J ends were trimmed by 3 bases and 9 bases, with 10 bases remaining between them. This CDR3 contains 12 residues. The CDR3 reads CASSSPLLEQFF. CDR3 DNA sequence: TGCGCCAGCAGCTCCCCGCTACTTGAGCAGTTCTTC. Variable domain in full (rest from reference TRBV5-1 and TRBJ2-1): KAGVTQTPRYLIKTRGQQVTLSCSPISGHRSVSWYQQTPGQGLQFLFEYFSETQRNKGNFPGRFSGRQFSNSRSEMNVSTLELGDSALYLCASSSPLLEQFFGPGTRLTVL.

This clonotype was recorded many times. The chain combines TRBV12-5 with TRBJ1-5, with D perhaps matching TRBD1 (6 bases). The CDR3 is 15 amino acids. The V gene's germline CDR1 is LGHNT and CDR2 FRNRAP. V lost 6 bases to trimming and J lost 0 bases, with 12 bases between them. The CDR3 loop is CASGPQGGSNQPQHF. The CDR3 nucleotides read TGTGCTAGTGGCCCACAGGGAGGTAGCAATCAGCCCCAGCATTTT.

This clonotype was seen repeatedly, ten times or more. The genes are TRBV12-3 or TRBV12-4 and TRBJ2-3; no reliable D call. This CDR3 contains 13 residues. V lost 4 bases, J lost 4 bases, and 9 bases lay in between. This CDR3 is CASSSPIPDTQYF. The CDR3 nucleotides are TGTGCCAGCAGTTCTCCTATACCAGATACGCAGTATTTT.

This clonotype was seen at least ten times. The chain is built from TRBV12-3 or TRBV12-4 and TRBJ2-2; D remains unclear. The V gene lost 1 base and the J gene lost 0 bases, with 18 bases spanning the gap. The length of the CDR3 is 19 residues. The CDR3 spells CASSLEAPTVFSNTGELFF. The CDR3 DNA reads as TGTGCCAGCAGTTTAGAAGCACCCACGGTTTTCTCGAACACCGGGGAGCTGTTTTTT.

The sample holds many counts of this clonotype. The V call is TRBV7-9, the J call TRBJ1-1; TRBD1 aligns across 8 bases. The V and J ends lost 7 bases and 2 bases, in that order; junction bases with no gene match: 6. Per germline, CDR1 SEHNR and CDR2 FQNEAQ (reference sequence). CDR3 length: 14 residues. In nucleotides, the CDR3 is TGTGCCAGCACGGTGCCAGGGGGCAACACTGAAGCTTTCTTT. It translates to CASTVPGGNTEAFF.

This clonotype was detected many times. V is TRBV20-1 and J is TRBJ1-4, with D unresolved. Trimming removed 1 base from V and 3 bases from J, with 3 bases in between. This CDR3 contains 12 residues. Germline assignment: CDR1 DFQATT and CDR2 SNEGSKA (reference sequence). The CDR3 sequence: CSARGANEKLFF. CDR3 in DNA: TGCAGTGCTAGAGGAGCTAATGAAAAACTGTTTTTT.

This clonotype was observed a few times. The genes are TRBV20-1 and TRBJ2-5, with TRBD2 matching over 8 bases. This CDR3 spans 18 amino acids. The germline CDR1 and CDR2 sequences are DFQATT and SNEGSKA (reference sequence). The junction had 18 bases not matched to a gene; V was cut back by 4 bases and J by 2 bases. The DNA for the CDR3 is TGCAGTGCTACCTACTCGGGACTAGGCTTTCTGGGACAAGAGACCCAGTACTTC. Translated: CSATYSGLGFLGQETQYF.

This clonotype was found many times. The genes are TRBV12-3 or TRBV12-4 and TRBJ1-1, with TRBD1 as a possible D gene (6 bases). The V end was cut by 1 base, the J end by 2 bases, with 17 bases between. This CDR3 is 17 amino acids long. The CDR3 reads CASSLGFSGGGNTEAFF. Written as DNA, the CDR3 is TGTGCCAGCAGTTTAGGGTTTTCGGGGGGCGGAAACACTGAAGCTTTCTTT.

This clonotype was detected ten times or more. The rearrangement links TRBV5-1 to TRBJ2-7; D is possibly TRBD2 (5 bases). Between the trimmed V and J ends, which lost 4 bases and 2 bases, there was a span of 13 bases. The CDR3 is made up of 14 amino acids. The germline V gene has CDR1 SGHRS and CDR2 YFSETQ. The CDR3 loop is CASSQLGGTYEQYF. CDR3 coding DNA: TGCGCCAGCAGCCAACTAGGAGGAACCTACGAGCAGTACTTC.

In this sample, this clonotype turned up a few times. The chain recombines TRBV6-2 or TRBV6-3 with TRBJ2-4; D could derive from TRBD1 or TRBD2 (5 bases each). V gave up 6 bases and J gave up 0 bases, with 12 bases separating them. CDR1 is MNHEY, CDR2 SVGEGT, per germline. The CDR3 extends over 15 amino acids. The DNA of the CDR3 is TGTGCCAGCAGGCCAGGGACCTTAGCCAAAAACATTCAGTACTTC. Translating gives CASRPGTLAKNIQYF.